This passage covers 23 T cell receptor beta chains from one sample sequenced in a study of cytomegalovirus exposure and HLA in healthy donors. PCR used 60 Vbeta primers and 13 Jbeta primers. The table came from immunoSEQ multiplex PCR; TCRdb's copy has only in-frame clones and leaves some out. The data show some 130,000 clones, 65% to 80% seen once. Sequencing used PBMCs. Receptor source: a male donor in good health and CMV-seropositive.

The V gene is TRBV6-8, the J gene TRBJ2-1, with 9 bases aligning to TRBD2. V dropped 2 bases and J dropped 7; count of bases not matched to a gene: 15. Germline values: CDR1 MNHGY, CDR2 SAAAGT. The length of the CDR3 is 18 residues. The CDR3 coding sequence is TGTGCCAGCAGTTACGTGATAGCGGGGGACTTACGTCGGAATGAGCAGTTCTTC. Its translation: CASSYVIAGDLRRNEQFF.

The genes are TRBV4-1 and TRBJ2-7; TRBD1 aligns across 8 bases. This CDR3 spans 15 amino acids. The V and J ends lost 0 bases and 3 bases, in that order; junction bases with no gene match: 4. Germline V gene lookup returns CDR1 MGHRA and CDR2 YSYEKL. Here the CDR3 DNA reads TGCGCCAGCAGCCAAGAAGGGGACAGGAGCTACGAGCAGTACTTC. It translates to CASSQEGDRSYEQYF.

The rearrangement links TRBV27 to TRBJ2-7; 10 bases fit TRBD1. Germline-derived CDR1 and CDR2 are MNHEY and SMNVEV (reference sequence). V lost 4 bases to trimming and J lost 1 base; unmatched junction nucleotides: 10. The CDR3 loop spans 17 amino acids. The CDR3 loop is CASSSRTGGGSSYEQYF. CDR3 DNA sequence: TGTGCCAGCAGTTCCAGGACAGGGGGTGGTTCGTCCTACGAGCAGTACTTC.

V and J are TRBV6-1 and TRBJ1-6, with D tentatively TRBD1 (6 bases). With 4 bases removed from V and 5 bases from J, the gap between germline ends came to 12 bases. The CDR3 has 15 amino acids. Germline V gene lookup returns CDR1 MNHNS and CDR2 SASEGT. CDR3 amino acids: CASSAQTGNNSPLHF. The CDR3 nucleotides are TGTGCCAGCAGTGCACAAACAGGGAATAATTCACCCCTCCACTTT.

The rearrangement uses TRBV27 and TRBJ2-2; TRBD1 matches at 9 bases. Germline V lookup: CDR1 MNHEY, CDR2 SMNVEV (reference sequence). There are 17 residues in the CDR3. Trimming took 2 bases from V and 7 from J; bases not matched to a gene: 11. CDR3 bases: TGTGCCAGCAGTTTAACAGGGGGCTTCAGATATGGCGGGGAGCTGTTTTTT. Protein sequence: CASSLTGGFRYGGELFF.

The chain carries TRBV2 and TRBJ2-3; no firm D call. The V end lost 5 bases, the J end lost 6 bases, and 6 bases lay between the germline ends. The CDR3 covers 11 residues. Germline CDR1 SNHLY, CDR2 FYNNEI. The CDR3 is CASSLGDTQYF. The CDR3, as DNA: TGTGCCAGCAGTCTCGGGGATACGCAGTATTTT.

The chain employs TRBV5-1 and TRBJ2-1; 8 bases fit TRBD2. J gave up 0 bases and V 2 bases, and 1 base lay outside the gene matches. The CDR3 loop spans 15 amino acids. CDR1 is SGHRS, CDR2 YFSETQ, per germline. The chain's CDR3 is CASSFSGNSYNEQFF. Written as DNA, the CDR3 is TGCGCCAGCAGCTTTAGCGGGAACTCCTACAATGAGCAGTTCTTC.

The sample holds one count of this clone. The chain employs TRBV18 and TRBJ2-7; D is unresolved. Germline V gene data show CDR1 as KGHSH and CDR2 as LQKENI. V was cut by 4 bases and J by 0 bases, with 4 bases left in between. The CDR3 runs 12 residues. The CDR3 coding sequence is TGTGCCAGCTCACTTAGCTCCTACGAGCAGTACTTC. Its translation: CASSLSSYEQYF.

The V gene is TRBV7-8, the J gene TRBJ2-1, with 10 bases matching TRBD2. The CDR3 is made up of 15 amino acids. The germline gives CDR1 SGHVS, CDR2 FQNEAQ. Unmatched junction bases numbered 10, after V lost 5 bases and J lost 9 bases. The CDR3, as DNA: TGTGCCAGCAGCCTCTCTAGCGGGAGATGGAGTGAGCAGTTCTTC. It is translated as CASSLSSGRWSEQFF.

CDR3 in amino acids: CASSQQRGGQGTEAFF. In DNA form, the CDR3 reads TGTGCCAGCAGCCAACAGCGAGGGGGACAGGGCACTGAAGCTTTCTTT. The chain joins TRBV28 to TRBJ1-1; 9 bases align to TRBD1. CDR3 length: 16 amino acids. CDR1 is MDHEN and CDR2 is SYDVKM in the germline V gene. V gave up 6 bases and J gave up 4 bases; unmatched junction bases: 12.

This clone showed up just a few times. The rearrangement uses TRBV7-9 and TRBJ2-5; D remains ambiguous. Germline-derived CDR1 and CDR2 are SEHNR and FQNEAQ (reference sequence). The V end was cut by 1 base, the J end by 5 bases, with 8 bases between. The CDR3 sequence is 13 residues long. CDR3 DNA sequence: TGTGCCAGCAGCTTAGGAGTGATGGAGACCCAGTACTTC. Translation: CASSLGVMETQYF. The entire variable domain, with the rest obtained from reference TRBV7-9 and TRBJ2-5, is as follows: DTGVSQNPRHKITKRGQNVTFRCDPISEHNRLYWYRQTLGQGPEFLTYFQNEAQLEKSRLLSDRFSAERPKGSFSTLEIQRTEQGDSAMYLCASSLGVMETQYFGPGTRLLVL.

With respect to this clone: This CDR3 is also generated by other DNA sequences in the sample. This CDR3 is CASSASGNTIYF. The CDR3 bases are TGTGCCAGCAGTGCTTCTGGAAACACCATATATTTT. The rearrangement joins TRBV2 to TRBJ1-3, with D unclear. V was pared by 4 bases and J by 1 base, with 2 bases between. This CDR3 has 12 amino acids. Germline CDR1 and CDR2: SNHLY and FYNNEI.

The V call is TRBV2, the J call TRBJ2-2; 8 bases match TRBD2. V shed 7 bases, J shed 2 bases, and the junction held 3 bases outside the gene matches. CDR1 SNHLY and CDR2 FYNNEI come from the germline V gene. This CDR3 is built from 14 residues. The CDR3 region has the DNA TGTGCCAGCATACTAGCGGTTAACACCGGGGAGCTGTTTTTT. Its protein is CASILAVNTGELFF.

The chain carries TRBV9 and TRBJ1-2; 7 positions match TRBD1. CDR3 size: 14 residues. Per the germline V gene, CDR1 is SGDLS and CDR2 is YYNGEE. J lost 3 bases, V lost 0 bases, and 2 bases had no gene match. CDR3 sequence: CASSVVGGDYGYTF. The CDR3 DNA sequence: TGTGCCAGCAGCGTAGTAGGGGGCGACTATGGCTACACCTTC.

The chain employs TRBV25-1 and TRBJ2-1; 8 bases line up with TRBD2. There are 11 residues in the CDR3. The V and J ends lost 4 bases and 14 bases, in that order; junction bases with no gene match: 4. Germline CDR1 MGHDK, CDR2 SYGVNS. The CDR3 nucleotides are TGTGCCAGCAGTGCGGGAGGGCGGAAGTTCTTC. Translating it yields CASSAGGRKFF. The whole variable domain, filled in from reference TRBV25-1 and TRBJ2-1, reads EADIYQTPRYLVIGTGKKITLECSQTMGHDKMYWYQQDPGMELHLIHYSYGVNSTEKGDLSSESTVSRIRTEHFPLTLESARPSHTSQYLCASSAGGRKFFGPGTRLTVL.

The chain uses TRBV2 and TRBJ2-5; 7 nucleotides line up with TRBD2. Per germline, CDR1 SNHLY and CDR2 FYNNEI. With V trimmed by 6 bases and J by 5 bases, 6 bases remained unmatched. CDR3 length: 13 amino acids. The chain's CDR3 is CASSQTSMETQYF. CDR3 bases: TGTGCCAGCAGCCAGACTAGCATGGAGACCCAGTACTTC.

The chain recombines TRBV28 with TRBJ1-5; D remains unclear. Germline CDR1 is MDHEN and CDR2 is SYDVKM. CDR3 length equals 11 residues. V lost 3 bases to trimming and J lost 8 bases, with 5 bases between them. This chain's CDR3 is CASSFTKPQHF. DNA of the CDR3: TGTGCCAGCAGTTTTACAAAGCCCCAGCATTTT.

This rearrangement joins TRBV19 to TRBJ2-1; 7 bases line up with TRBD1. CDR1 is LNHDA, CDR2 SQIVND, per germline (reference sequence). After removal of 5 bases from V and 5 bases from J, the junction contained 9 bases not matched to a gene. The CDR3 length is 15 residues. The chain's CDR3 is CASSRQGWSNNEQFF. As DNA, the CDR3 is TGTGCCAGTAGTCGACAGGGTTGGTCGAACAATGAGCAGTTCTTC.

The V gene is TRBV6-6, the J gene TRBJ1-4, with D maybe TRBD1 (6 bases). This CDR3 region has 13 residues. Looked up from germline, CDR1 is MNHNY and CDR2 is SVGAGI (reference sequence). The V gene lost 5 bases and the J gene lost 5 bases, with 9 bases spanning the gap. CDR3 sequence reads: CASSTGTNEKLFF. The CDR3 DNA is TGTGCCAGCAGTACCGGGACAAATGAAAAACTGTTTTTT.

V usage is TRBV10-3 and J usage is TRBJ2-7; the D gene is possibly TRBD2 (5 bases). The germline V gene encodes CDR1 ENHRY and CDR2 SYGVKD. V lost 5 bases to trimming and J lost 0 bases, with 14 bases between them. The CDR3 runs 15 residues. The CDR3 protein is CAISPIATDSYEQYF. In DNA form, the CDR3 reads TGTGCCATCAGTCCCATAGCGACTGACTCCTACGAGCAGTACTTC.

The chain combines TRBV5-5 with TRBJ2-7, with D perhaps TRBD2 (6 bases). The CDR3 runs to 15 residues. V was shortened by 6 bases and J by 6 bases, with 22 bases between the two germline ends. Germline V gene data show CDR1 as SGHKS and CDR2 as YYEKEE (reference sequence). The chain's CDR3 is CASNHREMRDSEQYF. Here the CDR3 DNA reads TGTGCCAGCAACCACCGAGAGATGCGGGACTCCGAGCAGTACTTC.

CDR3 DNA: TGTGCCAGCCCACCACAGAGCGGCCACTCCTACGAGCAGTACTTC. Amino acids: CASPPQSGHSYEQYF. This chain links TRBV21-1 with TRBJ2-5; whether TRBD2, the table's D call, matches the DNA was not checked. The J call may be incorrect, as the DNA end agrees better with TRBJ2-7. TRBV21-1 is a listed pseudogene. The CDR3 spans 15 residues.

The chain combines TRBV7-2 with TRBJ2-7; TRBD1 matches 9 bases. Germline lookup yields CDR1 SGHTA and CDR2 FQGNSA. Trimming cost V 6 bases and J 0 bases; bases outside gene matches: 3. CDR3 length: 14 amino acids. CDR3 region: CASRTGGSSYEQYF. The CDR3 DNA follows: TGTGCCAGCAGAACAGGGGGCAGCTCCTACGAGCAGTACTTC. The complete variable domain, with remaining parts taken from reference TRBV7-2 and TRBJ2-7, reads GAGVSQSPSNKVTEKGKDVELRCDPISGHTALYWYRQSLGQGLEFLIYFQGNSAPDKSGLPSDRFSAERTGGSVSTLTIQRTQQEDSAVYLCASRTGGSSYEQYFGPGTRLTVT.